Listed below are T cell receptor beta chains from one sample, sequenced in a study of blood T cell repertoires in COVID-19. Clones were read by immunoSEQ multiplex PCR, and TCRdb kept only the in-frame ones, dropping some. The sample has more than 100,000 clones, 70% to 85% seen once. The material sequenced was peripheral blood. Receptor source: a human donor with acute or convalescent COVID-19. The donor label of this sample is uncertain. CDR3s include the opening cysteine and the closing phenylalanine or tryptophan. Each record gives: clone size, V gene, J gene, CDR3 protein. Clone size is given for some rows only: seen once, a few or many times, or a class if the clone is expanded.

clone size: .
V gene: TRBV25-1
J gene: TRBJ1-2
CDR3 protein: CASSFGLHYGYTF

clone size: .
V gene: TRBV24-1
J gene: TRBJ2-5
CDR3 protein: CATSDLQFGGQETQYF

clone size: .
V gene: TRBV28
J gene: TRBJ2-1
CDR3 protein: CASRRSTFSNNEQFF

clone size: .
V gene: TRBV6-1
J gene: TRBJ2-4
CDR3 protein: CASSAQIQGAMAKNIQYF

clone size: .
V gene: TRBV24-1
J gene: TRBJ1-6
CDR3 protein: CATSDGSFNSPLHF

clone size: .
V gene: TRBV13
J gene: TRBJ1-6
CDR3 protein: CASSTAAANSPLHF

clone size: .
V gene: TRBV18
J gene: TRBJ1-3
CDR3 protein: CASSPPVTGSGNTIYF

clone size: once
V gene: TRBV7-6
J gene: TRBJ2-5
CDR3 protein: CASSSSARLAGGRETQYF

clone size: .
V gene: TRBV6-1
J gene: TRBJ1-3
CDR3 protein: CASSERGKGNTIYF

clone size: few
V gene: TRBV27
J gene: TRBJ2-1
CDR3 protein: CASSFGAGGPSKKFF

clone size: .
V gene: TRBV7-2
J gene: TRBJ2-1
CDR3 protein: CASSLAGASNEQFF

clone size: .
V gene: TRBV12-1
J gene: TRBJ1-4
CDR3 protein: CASGATREKLFF

clone size: few
V gene: TRBV11-2
J gene: TRBJ2-1
CDR3 protein: CASSLARLNEQFF

clone size: many
V gene: TRBV7-9
J gene: TRBJ1-1
CDR3 protein: CASSSGQAQGSEAFF

clone size: .
V gene: TRBV20-1
J gene: TRBJ1-2
CDR3 protein: CSVQGNYGYTF

clone size: many
V gene: TRBV9
J gene: TRBJ2-2
CDR3 protein: CASSPGQGAPGELFF

clone size: .
V gene: TRBV7-9
J gene: TRBJ1-1
CDR3 protein: CASSRGSGDTEAFF

clone size: .
V gene: TRBV7-9
J gene: TRBJ1-3
CDR3 protein: CASSLGQGQGNTIYF

clone size: .
V gene: TRBV28
J gene: TRBJ1-5
CDR3 protein: CASRPLRAGGNQPQHF

clone size: .
V gene: TRBV7-9
J gene: TRBJ1-4
CDR3 protein: CASSLVFGGDAEKLFF

clone size: .
V gene: TRBV2
J gene: TRBJ1-2
CDR3 protein: CASSEEGQGTYGYTF

clone size: once
V gene: TRBV9
J gene: TRBJ2-3
CDR3 protein: CASSVGDGRGADTQYF

clone size: few
V gene: TRBV19
J gene: TRBJ1-5
CDR3 protein: CASSISTARGQPQHF

clone size: .
V gene: TRBV29-1
J gene: TRBJ2-3
CDR3 protein: CSAPTGPSGTDTQYF

clone size: once
V gene: TRBV5-4
J gene: TRBJ1-2
CDR3 protein: CASSLEWSGHGYTF

clone size: .
V gene: TRBV4-1
J gene: TRBJ1-2
CDR3 protein: CASSPQSGRVDGYTF

clone size: many
V gene: TRBV28
J gene: TRBJ2-2
CDR3 protein: CAGRLRGRHGELFF

clone size: .
V gene: TRBV6-5
J gene: TRBJ1-2
CDR3 protein: CASSTTVNYGYTF

clone size: .
V gene: TRBV18
J gene: TRBJ1-2
CDR3 protein: CASSKGQGESYGYTF

clone size: .
V gene: TRBV7-2
J gene: TRBJ2-4
CDR3 protein: CASSWGLAGDGDIQYF

clone size: .
V gene: TRBV5-4
J gene: TRBJ1-4
CDR3 protein: CASSLRGEKLFF

clone size: .
V gene: TRBV4-2
J gene: TRBJ1-6
CDR3 protein: CASSQKREGTPLGTLHF

clone size: .
V gene: TRBV19
J gene: TRBJ1-2
CDR3 protein: CASSIGTGGAYGYTF

clone size: few
V gene: TRBV6-5
J gene: TRBJ1-2
CDR3 protein: CASRTRVSGYTF

clone size: .
V gene: TRBV7-9
J gene: TRBJ2-3
CDR3 protein: CASSRGQGVPDTQYF

clone size: medium-sized
V gene: TRBV5-1
J gene: TRBJ2-6
CDR3 protein: CASSLPGQGLNVLTF

clone size: .
V gene: TRBV3-1/TRBV3-2
J gene: TRBJ2-1
CDR3 protein: CASSQEWSGGGQFF

clone size: once
V gene: TRBV3-1/TRBV3-2
J gene: TRBJ1-2
CDR3 protein: CASSPGDRGFYGYTF

clone size: few
V gene: TRBV30
J gene: TRBJ1-4
CDR3 protein: CAWSVLNEKLFF

clone size: many
V gene: TRBV3-1/TRBV3-2
J gene: TRBJ1-4
CDR3 protein: CASSHGGSRVGKLFF

clone size: few
V gene: TRBV9
J gene: TRBJ2-1
CDR3 protein: CASRGLAEANEQFF

clone size: few
V gene: TRBV28
J gene: TRBJ1-4
CDR3 protein: CASSELPGSGEKLFF

clone size: .
V gene: TRBV13
J gene: TRBJ2-4
CDR3 protein: CASSSLLAKNIQYF

clone size: few
V gene: TRBV19
J gene: TRBJ1-4
CDR3 protein: CASSVLGTGGREKLFF

clone size: few
V gene: TRBV11-2
J gene: TRBJ1-6
CDR3 protein: CASSLGTLYNSPLHF

clone size: .
V gene: TRBV2
J gene: TRBJ1-1
CDR3 protein: CASGGEYTEAFF

clone size: .
V gene: TRBV6-1
J gene: TRBJ2-2
CDR3 protein: CASSLTANTGELFF

clone size: .
V gene: TRBV9
J gene: TRBJ1-1
CDR3 protein: CASSVDRRGTEAFF